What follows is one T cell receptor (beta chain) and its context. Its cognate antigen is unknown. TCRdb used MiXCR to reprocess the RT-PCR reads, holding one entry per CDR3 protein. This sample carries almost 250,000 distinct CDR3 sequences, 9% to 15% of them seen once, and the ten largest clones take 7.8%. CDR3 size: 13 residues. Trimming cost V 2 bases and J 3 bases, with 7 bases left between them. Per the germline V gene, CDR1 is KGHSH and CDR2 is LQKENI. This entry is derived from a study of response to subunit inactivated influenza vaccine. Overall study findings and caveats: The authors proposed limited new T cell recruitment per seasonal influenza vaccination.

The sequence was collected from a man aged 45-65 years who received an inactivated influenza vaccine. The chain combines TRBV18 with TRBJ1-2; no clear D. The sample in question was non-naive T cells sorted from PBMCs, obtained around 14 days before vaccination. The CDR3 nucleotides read TGTGCCAGCTCACCAGGGTACGACTATGGCTACACCTTC. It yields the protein CASSPGYDYGYTF.